This entry lists 2 T cell receptor beta chains sequenced from one sample in a study of radiation and T cells in renal cell carcinoma. Indicated time point: blood 4 weeks post-SBRT, at nephrectomy. Treatment here: 15 Gy SBRT to primary tumor, nephrectomy 4 weeks later. This table comes from immunoSEQ multiplex PCR, and its TCRdb copy is limited to in-frame clones, with some not included. The data hold about 90,000 clones, with approximately 82% observed a single time. The specimen comprised blood, sampled from a patient whose treatment included radiotherapy and nephrectomy. The receptor source for this set is a man in his fifties or sixties with renal cell carcinoma.

The rearrangement links TRBV11-2 to TRBJ2-1; 7 nucleotides line up with TRBD2. Trimming at V came to 5 bases and at J to 4 bases, leaving 11 bases not matched to a gene. CDR1 and CDR2 from the germline V gene are SGHAT and FQNNGV. The CDR3 covers 16 residues. CDR3 DNA: TGTGCCAGCAGCACTTCCAGCGGGGAGGCTTACAATGAGCAGTTCTTC. Translating gives CASSTSSGEAYNEQFF.

Note on this clone: The junction differs from germline at one of its ends, possibly a read error. V and J are TRBV6-5 and TRBJ1-2; D perhaps matches TRBD1 (5 bases). The CDR3 extends over 12 amino acids. The V gene's germline CDR1 is MNHEY and CDR2 SVGAGI. CDR3 residues: CASSYGADGWAF. Here the CDR3 DNA reads TGTGCCAGCAGTTACGGGGCGGATGGCTGGGCCTTC.